This T cell receptor beta chain was identified during a study of blood T cell repertoires in COVID-19. Looking at the study overall: The samples span acute and convalescent COVID-19 from the United States, Italy and Spain. T cells, B-cell-depleted T cells, or PBMCs provided the cDNA or gDNA that served as material.

Original data processing: Researchers report that nucleated cell counts were estimated from reference gene primer amplification. TCRdb's table, derived via immunoSEQ multiplex PCR, lists solely in-frame clones and lacks some. V and J calls plus clone size are reproduced from that table; the DNA served to infer D and trimming. The sample holds about 140,000 clones, approximately 88% seen once. Trimming removed 5 bases from V and 0 bases from J, with 6 bases in between. The germline CDR1 and CDR2 sequences are SGHVS and FNYEAQ. The CDR3 consists of 13 residues. The clonotype originates from a man aged 65 to 85 with acute or convalescent COVID-19. The chain carries TRBV7-6 and TRBJ2-3, with D uncertain. Sequencing used peripheral blood. The CDR3 region has the DNA TGTGCCAGCAGCGCGACTAGCACAGATACGCAGTATTTT. As protein: CASSATSTDTQYF.